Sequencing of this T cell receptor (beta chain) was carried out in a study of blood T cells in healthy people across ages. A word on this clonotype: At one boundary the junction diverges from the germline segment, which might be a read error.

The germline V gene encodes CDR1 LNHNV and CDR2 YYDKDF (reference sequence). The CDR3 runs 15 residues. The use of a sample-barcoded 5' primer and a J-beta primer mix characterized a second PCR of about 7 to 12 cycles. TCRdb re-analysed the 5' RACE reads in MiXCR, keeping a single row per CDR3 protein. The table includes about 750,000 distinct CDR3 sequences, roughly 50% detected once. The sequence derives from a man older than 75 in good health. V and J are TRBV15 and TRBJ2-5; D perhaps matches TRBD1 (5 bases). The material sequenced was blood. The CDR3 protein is CAISSATGFQETQYF. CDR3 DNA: TGTGCCATCAGCAGCGCAACAGGATTTCAAGAGACCCAGTACTTC.